This TCR beta chain was sequenced in a study of a mutant IDH1 vaccine in newly diagnosed glioma. At the level of the study: Treated patients, averaging around 40 years, were around 62% male and around 40% female.

This clone appeared a few times. Its antigen remains unidentified. The V end lost 0 bases, the J end lost 2 bases, and 11 bases lay between the germline ends. Germline lookup yields CDR1 MGHRA and CDR2 YSYEKL. CDR3 length: 15 residues. This sample's time point: week 5, during vaccination. Topical imiquimod accompanied each vaccine dose, which consisted of 300 ug of mutant IDH1 20-mer peptide. Assay used: immunoSEQ multiplex PCR; TCRdb lists only in-frame clones, some missing. The repertoire holds about 51,000 clones, around four fifths seen once, with around 5.3% in the top ten. Study outcomes and limitations: Top-clonotype changes in peripheral T cells seemed unrelated to pseudoprogression.

The material was PBMCs, obtained from a glioma patient whose treatment included an IDH1 peptide vaccine. This TCR came from a man aged 50-60 years with glioma. The chain couples TRBV4-1 to TRBJ2-7; D not resolved. CDR3: CASSQDLGLTYEQYF. The CDR3 DNA follows: TGCGCCAGCAGCCAAGATTTAGGGCTCACCTACGAGCAGTACTTC.